Listed below are T cell receptor beta chains from one sample, sequenced in a study of T cells in Graves' hyperthyroidism and ophthalmopathy. TCRdb independently ran MiXCR on the multiplex PCR reads; one entry per CDR3 protein. The sample consists of 500,000 to 800,000 distinct CDR3 sequences, 45% of them appearing once. The sample comprised peripheral blood or thyroid tissue (not recorded which). Receptors were obtained from an adult man with Graves' disease, either hyperthyroidism or ophthalmopathy (not recorded which). CDR3s include the opening cysteine and the closing phenylalanine or tryptophan. Size is stated for part of the rows, as once, few or many counts, or as a class when the clone is expanded.

13 . TRBV5-1 CASRPIGQETQYF
16 many TRBV9 CASSVGGRGSQETQYF
11 once TRBV15 CATSTEGVLFF
12 . TRBV29-1 CSVSTGAWGYTF
17 . TRBV2 CASSEALRSTSGNTIYF
16 few TRBV20-1 CSARDARTGGPSPLHF
14 . TRBV20-1 CSATTGTPNQPQHF
14 . TRBV3-1 CASSQVQGTTPLHF
12 many TRBV20-1 CSAKGPGQPQHF
14 many TRBV29-1 CSVSDAEPPGEQYF
15 few TRBV7-9 CASSPKTAPNYGYTF
12 many TRBV12-3/TRBV12-4 CASSARQGHYTF
15 . TRBV7-2 CASSLPGQGSTEAFF
13 few TRBV19 CASSRDSLSEAFF
14 . TRBV15 CATSRDNGAHGYTF
16 . TRBV29-1 CSVEVIGQGPLGKLFF
14 . TRBV15 CTTKRGGVRDEQYF
16 few TRBV10-2 CASRSPLARYQETQYF
12 many TRBV12-3/TRBV12-4 CATATGNQPQHF
14 many TRBV2 CASSELGQDYEQYF
15 few TRBV7-9 CASSPNIISGGTQYF
16 . TRBV3-1 CASSRIGQGGNSPLHF
15 few TRBV2 CASSETTGITGELFF
14 . TRBV14 CASSQGRSTGELFF
14 once TRBV29-1 CSVGQGARNYGYTF
17 . TRBV2 CASSETGLSSYNSPLHF
15 . TRBV5-1 CAGSPRLGPNQPQHF
15 once TRBV9 CASSQGTGDNSPLHF
17 . TRBV7-2 CASSLVATGVFPGELFF
20 . TRBV19 CASSSLGGQGYHYSNQPQHF
14 . TRBV7-9 CASNHGTRKETQYF
12 many TRBV14 CASSHDLETQYF
14 . TRBV2 CASSQDGGNQPRHF
15 . TRBV9 CASSVAGVHQETQYF
12 many TRBV29-1 CSVVGAGSTQYF
17 . TRBV11-2 CASSLGAGPSGANVLTF
14 . TRBV29-1 CSTLTQGDGTEAFF
13 many TRBV7-8 CASSLGQDQTQYF
15 many TRBV5-1 CASSLGGQGLQPQHF
14 few TRBV12-3/TRBV12-4 CASSQDGLEETQYF
15 . TRBV7-9 CASSPTGGMSYGYTF